This entry is about one T cell receptor beta chain. Its antigen is unidentified. This entry is derived from a study of regulatory and conventional T cells in RAG deficiency. Genomic DNA came from blood regulatory T cells gated CD4+ CD25-high CD127-low. Profiling relied on immunoSEQ multiplex PCR, and the TCRdb table lists in-frame clones only, not all of them. In the table there are 10,000 or so clones, roughly 94% of which are singletons. Germline V CDR1 and CDR2: SGHNT, YENEEA. CDR3 length: 12 residues. The V end lost 5 bases, the J end lost 7 bases, and 9 bases lay between the germline ends. Study-wide points: Shannon entropy was markedly lower and Simpson indices higher in RAG-deficient patients than control T-cell subsets. Compared with controls, unique Treg TCR beta sequences dropped roughly 100-fold in Omenn syndrome and CID/AS. Omenn patients showed >75% Treg-Tconv overlap and shorter CDR3 lengths.

The same specimen was also included in a second study, on regulatory T cells. From that second work: Amplification used 52 TRBV primers and 13 TRBJ primers.

The chain links TRBV11-3 to TRBJ2-1; tentative D call: TRBD2 (5 bases). This receptor was taken from a human donor in good health. The source material was CD127- CD25+ CD4+ Tregs sorted from blood. The CDR3, as DNA: TGTGCCAGCAGCGCATCGGGGAATGAGCAGTTCTTC. Encoded protein: CASSASGNEQFF.